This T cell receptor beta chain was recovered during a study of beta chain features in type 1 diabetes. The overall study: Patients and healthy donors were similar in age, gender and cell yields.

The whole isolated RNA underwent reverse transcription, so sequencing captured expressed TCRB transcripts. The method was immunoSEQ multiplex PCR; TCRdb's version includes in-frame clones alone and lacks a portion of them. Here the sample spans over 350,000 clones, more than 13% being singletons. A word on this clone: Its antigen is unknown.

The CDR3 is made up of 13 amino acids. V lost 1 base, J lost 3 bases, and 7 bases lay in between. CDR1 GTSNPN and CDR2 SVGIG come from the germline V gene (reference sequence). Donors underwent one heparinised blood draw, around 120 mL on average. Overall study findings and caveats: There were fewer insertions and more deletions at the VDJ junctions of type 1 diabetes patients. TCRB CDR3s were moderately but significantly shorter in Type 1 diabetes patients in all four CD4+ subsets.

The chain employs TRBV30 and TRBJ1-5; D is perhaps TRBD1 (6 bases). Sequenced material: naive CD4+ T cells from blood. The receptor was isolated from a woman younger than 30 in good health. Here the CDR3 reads CAWSGTDNQPQHF. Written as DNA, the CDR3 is TGTGCCTGGAGTGGGACAGACAATCAGCCCCAGCATTTT.